Below, one TCR beta chain is given with its context. This sample is drawn from a study of cytomegalovirus exposure and HLA in healthy donors. The V gene lost 6 bases and the J gene lost 3 bases, with 11 bases spanning the gap. Germline V gene data show CDR1 as MNHEY and CDR2 as SVGAGI. The CDR3 extends over 13 amino acids. Amplification used 60 Vbeta primers and 13 Jbeta primers. Assay used: immunoSEQ multiplex PCR; TCRdb lists only in-frame clones, some missing. In the table there are 170,000 or so clones, over 70% of which are singletons. The rearrangement uses TRBV6-5 and TRBJ1-1; D remains ambiguous. Sequencing was performed on PBMCs. The receptor comes from a woman aged 45-59 years in good health and CMV-seropositive. The CDR3 loop is CASSYGGYTEAFF. The CDR3 bases are TGTGCCAGCAGCTACGGCGGATACACTGAAGCTTTCTTT.